The subject of this entry is one T cell receptor (beta chain). The sample originates from a study of blood T cells in healthy people across ages. Across the whole study: Per every two T cells, about one barcoded beta molecule was captured by template switching.

V dropped 0 bases and J dropped 10 bases, with 15 bases sitting between them. CDR1 is MNHNY, CDR2 SVGAGI, per germline (reference sequence). This CDR3 has 14 residues. It was with a sample-barcoded 5' primer and a J-beta primer mix that a second PCR of roughly 7 to 12 cycles was run. From each sample, at least 3 million paired-end reads containing CDR3 were obtained. TCRdb fed the 5' RACE reads into MiXCR, producing one record per CDR3 protein. The data contain 600,000 to 800,000 distinct CDR3 sequences, roughly half of them seen just once; the ten biggest clones take up 13%. Specimen: blood. The receptor was isolated from a woman aged 80 or over in good health. The rearrangement links TRBV6-6 to TRBJ1-2, with D uncertain. The CDR3: CASSYSDRLEVYTF. Written as DNA, the CDR3 is TGTGCCAGCAGTTACTCGGATAGGTTAGAAGTCTACACCTTC.